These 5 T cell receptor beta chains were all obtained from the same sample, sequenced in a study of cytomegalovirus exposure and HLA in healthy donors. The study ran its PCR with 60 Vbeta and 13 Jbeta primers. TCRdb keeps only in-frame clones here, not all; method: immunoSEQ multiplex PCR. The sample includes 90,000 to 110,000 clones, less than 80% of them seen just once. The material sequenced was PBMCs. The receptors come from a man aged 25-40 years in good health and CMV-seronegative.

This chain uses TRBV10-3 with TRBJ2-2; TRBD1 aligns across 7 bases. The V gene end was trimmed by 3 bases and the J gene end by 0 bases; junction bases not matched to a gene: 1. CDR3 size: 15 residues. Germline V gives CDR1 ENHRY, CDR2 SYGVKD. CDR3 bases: TGTGCCATCAGTGAAACAGGGGCGAACACCGGGGAGCTGTTTTTT. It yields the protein CAISETGANTGELFF.

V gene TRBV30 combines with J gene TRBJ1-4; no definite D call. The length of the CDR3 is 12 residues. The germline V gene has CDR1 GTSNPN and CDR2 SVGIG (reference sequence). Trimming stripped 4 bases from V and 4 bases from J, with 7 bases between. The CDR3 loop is CAWNIGNEKLFF. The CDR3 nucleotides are TGTGCCTGGAATATCGGTAATGAAAAACTGTTTTTT.

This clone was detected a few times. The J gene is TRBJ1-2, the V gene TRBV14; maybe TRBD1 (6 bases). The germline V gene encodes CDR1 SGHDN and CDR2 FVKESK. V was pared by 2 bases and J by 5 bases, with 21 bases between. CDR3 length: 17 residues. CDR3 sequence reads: CASSQRESLGGEYGYTF. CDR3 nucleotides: TGTGCCAGCAGCCAACGGGAATCCCTTGGGGGCGAATATGGCTACACCTTC.

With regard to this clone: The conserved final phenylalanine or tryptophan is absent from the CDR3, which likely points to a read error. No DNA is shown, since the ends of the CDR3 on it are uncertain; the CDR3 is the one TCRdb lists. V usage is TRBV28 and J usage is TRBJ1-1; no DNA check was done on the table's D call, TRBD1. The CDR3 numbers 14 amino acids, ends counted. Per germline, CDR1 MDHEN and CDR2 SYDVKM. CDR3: CASSLGGRTLTTSL.

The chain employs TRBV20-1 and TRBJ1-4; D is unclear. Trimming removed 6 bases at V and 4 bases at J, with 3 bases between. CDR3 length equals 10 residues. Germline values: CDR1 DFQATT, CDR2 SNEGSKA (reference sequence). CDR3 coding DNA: TGCAGTGCCCTTAATGAAAAACTGTTTTTT. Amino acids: CSALNEKLFF.